These 25 T cell receptor beta chains share one sample of origin, sequenced in a study of identical twins. TCRdb reanalysed the 5' RACE reads using MiXCR and keeps one entry per CDR3 protein. The data contain about 690,000 distinct CDR3 sequences, about 20% of them seen just once; the ten biggest clones take up roughly 4%. These data also formed part of another study, on T cells expressing NK-cell markers.

Sequencing used PBMCs. The receptors originated from a woman aged 18-30 years in good health.

The V gene is TRBV5-1, the J gene TRBJ1-2; TRBD1 matches at 10 bases. Germline-derived CDR1 and CDR2 are SGHRS and YFSETQ. Germline trimming cut 2 bases from V and 8 bases from J; bases unmatched to any gene: 6. CDR3 length: 14 amino acids. The CDR3 loop is CASSFLGQGYGYTF. CDR3 coding DNA: TGCGCCAGCAGCTTTCTGGGACAGGGGTACGGCTACACCTTC.

The gene calls are TRBV11-1 and TRBJ2-4; TRBD1 might be the D (6 bases). The germline CDR1 and CDR2 sequences are SGHAT and FQDESV (reference sequence). The CDR3 extends over 18 amino acids. Trimming cost V 5 bases and J 1 base, with 21 bases left between them. The CDR3 here is CASSPRLDRPGAKNIQYF. For the CDR3, the DNA is TGTGCCAGCAGCCCGCGTTTGGACAGACCCGGGGCCAAAAACATTCAGTACTTC. Full variable domain (missing parts from reference TRBV11-1 and TRBJ2-4): EAEVAQSPRYKITEKSQAVAFWCDPISGHATLYWYRQILGQGPELLVQFQDESVVDDSQLPKDRFSAERLKGVDSTLKIQPAELGDSAMYLCASSPRLDRPGAKNIQYFGAGTRLSVL.

The V and J genes are TRBV20-1 and TRBJ2-5, with a possible D match to TRBD1 (6 bases). The CDR3 is 12 residues long. Germline CDR1 is DFQATT and CDR2 is SNEGSKA (reference sequence). V lost 3 bases to trimming and J lost 5 bases, with 10 bases between them. Here the CDR3 reads CSASTQGETQYF. CDR3 in DNA: TGCAGTGCTAGTACCCAGGGGGAGACCCAGTACTTC.

The genes are TRBV7-2 and TRBJ2-5; 8 nucleotides agree with TRBD2. The CDR3 loop spans 17 amino acids. Per the germline V gene, CDR1 is SGHTA and CDR2 is FQGNSA. The junction had 10 bases not matched to a gene; V was cut back by 0 bases and J by 4 bases. This CDR3 is CASSLAAYSAGGETQYF. CDR3 coding DNA: TGTGCCAGCAGCTTAGCGGCATATTCGGCGGGAGGAGAGACCCAGTACTTC.

The chain recombines TRBV12-3 or TRBV12-4 with TRBJ2-6; D might be TRBD2 (5 bases). There are 14 residues in the CDR3. Between the trimmed V and J ends, which lost 5 bases and 3 bases, there was a span of 8 bases. CDR3: CASSRGYGANVLTF. The CDR3 DNA follows: TGTGCCAGCAGTCGGGGTTATGGGGCCAACGTCCTGACTTTC.

About this clonotype itself: A read error may explain this, as a much larger clone is one base away. The V and J genes are TRBV20-1 and TRBJ2-3; D perhaps matches TRBD1 (5 bases). Germline V CDR1 and CDR2: DFQATT, SNEGSKA (reference sequence). The length of the CDR3 is 13 residues. CDR3 DNA: TGCAGTGCTAGACGACAGTACACACATACGCAGTATTTT. Residues: CSARRQYTHTQYF.

The chain couples TRBV5-1 to TRBJ1-1; unclear D gene. The CDR3 runs to 14 residues. Trimming pared 4 bases from V and 1 base from J, leaving 11 bases between. Germline V gene data show CDR1 as SGHRS and CDR2 as YFSETQ. CDR3 amino acids: CASSPGRPNTEAFF. For the CDR3, the DNA is TGCGCCAGCAGCCCCGGACGGCCGAACACTGAAGCTTTCTTT.

This clonotype was seen just once. This sequence joins TRBV5-1 and TRBJ2-2, with D perhaps assigned TRBD1 or TRBD2 (5 bases each). The ends were cut back, 4 bases at V and 3 bases at J, with 13 bases in the middle. Germline CDR1 reads SGHRS; CDR2 reads YFSETQ. This CDR3 has 15 amino acids. DNA of the CDR3: TGCGCCAGCAGCCCGGGGCCAGGATACACCGGGGAGCTGTTTTTT. Amino acids: CASSPGPGYTGELFF.

The gene calls are TRBV20-1 and TRBJ1-2; D call uncertain. Germline V gives CDR1 DFQATT, CDR2 SNEGSKA (reference sequence). This CDR3 spans 11 amino acids. V lost 0 bases to trimming and J lost 3 bases, with 2 bases between them. CDR3 loop: CSARDDYGYTF. CDR3 DNA sequence: TGCAGTGCTAGAGATGACTATGGCTACACCTTC.

V is TRBV7-9 and J is TRBJ2-1; D is perhaps TRBD1 (5 bases). V was cut by 9 bases and J by 6 bases, with 15 bases left in between. The CDR3 totals 13 residues. The V gene's germline CDR1 is SEHNR and CDR2 FQNEAQ (reference sequence). The CDR3 protein is CASLGVKSNEQFF. The CDR3 nucleotides are TGTGCCAGTCTAGGGGTTAAGAGCAATGAGCAGTTCTTC.

This clonotype turned up a few times. The chain joins TRBV7-3 to TRBJ1-6; no reliable D call. The CDR3 spans 13 residues. Per the germline V gene, CDR1 is SGHTA and CDR2 is FQGTGA. Deletions cut 7 bases from V and 9 bases from J, with 13 bases between. CDR3 sequence reads: CASTLTPGSPLHF. As DNA, the CDR3 is TGTGCCAGCACCCTGACTCCCGGTTCACCCCTCCACTTT.

This clonotype was detected ten times or more. The chain joins TRBV20-1 to TRBJ2-7; 9 bases are a match to TRBD2. The CDR3 covers 16 residues. V was pared by 8 bases and J by 5 bases, with 19 bases of the junction left unmatched. Germline V lookup: CDR1 DFQATT, CDR2 SNEGSKA (reference sequence). The CDR3 reads CSPTNNVAGAPHEQYF. The CDR3, as DNA: TGCAGTCCTACTAATAATGTAGCGGGAGCTCCCCACGAGCAGTACTTC.

Many counts were recorded for this clonotype. The CDR3 spells CASSYSLGADGYTF. CDR3 nucleotide sequence: TGTGCCAGCAGTTACTCATTAGGGGCTGATGGCTACACCTTC. V usage is TRBV6-5 and J usage is TRBJ1-2; D might be TRBD1 (5 bases). The CDR3 runs to 14 residues. Trimming removed 0 bases at V and 6 bases at J, with 11 bases between. Germline V gives CDR1 MNHEY, CDR2 SVGAGI.

This clonotype was counted only a few times. The rearrangement links TRBV12-3 or TRBV12-4 to TRBJ2-1; 10 bases agree with TRBD2. V shed 6 bases and J 6 bases; nucleotides not matched to a gene: 20. CDR3 length: 19 amino acids. DNA of the CDR3: TGTGCCAGCAGGTCTTCCGGACTAGCGGTAGACCGTTGGGTCAATGAGCAGTTCTTC. Translated: CASRSSGLAVDRWVNEQFF.

This chain links TRBV20-1 with TRBJ2-1; D perhaps matches TRBD2 (6 bases). Germline V CDR1 and CDR2: DFQATT, SNEGSKA (reference sequence). The ends were cut back, 5 bases at V and 7 bases at J, with 21 bases in the middle. This CDR3 region has 15 residues. CDR3 amino acids: CSAPLWGGVGNEQFF. CDR3 nucleotides: TGCAGTGCTCCCCTGTGGGGCGGGGTAGGGAATGAGCAGTTCTTC.

The rearrangement links TRBV5-6 to TRBJ1-5, with no clear D. The germline gives CDR1 SGHDT, CDR2 YYEEEE. V was clipped by 4 bases and J by 4 bases, with 15 bases between them. This CDR3 comprises 15 residues. CDR3: CASSLALSLNQPQHF. CDR3 DNA sequence: TGTGCCAGCAGCCTCGCGTTGTCCCTTAATCAGCCCCAGCATTTT. The whole variable domain, filled in from reference TRBV5-6 and TRBJ1-5, reads DAGVTQSPTHLIKTRGQQVTLRCSPKSGHDTVSWYQQALGQGPQFIFQYYEEEERQRGNFPDRFSGHQFPNYSSELNVNALLLGDSALYLCASSLALSLNQPQHFGDGTRLSIL.

The chain has TRBV15 and TRBJ1-4, with TRBD1 matching over 9 bases. CDR3 length: 13 amino acids. J gave up 6 bases and V 7 bases, and 3 bases lay outside the gene matches. Germline lookup yields CDR1 LNHNV and CDR2 YYDKDF (reference sequence). CDR3 in amino acids: CATTGQGHEKLFF. The CDR3 DNA reads as TGTGCCACCACGGGACAGGGTCATGAAAAACTGTTTTTT. Full variable domain (missing parts from reference TRBV15 and TRBJ1-4): DAMVIQNPRYQVTQFGKPVTLSCSQTLNHNVMYWYQQKSSQAPKLLFHYYDKDFNNEADTPDNFQSRRPNTSFCFLDIRSPGLGDTAMYLCATTGQGHEKLFFGSGTQLSVL.

This clonotype was counted between two and nine times. The CDR3 is CSAYFRAVDTQYF. In nucleotides, the CDR3 is TGCAGTGCGTACTTCCGCGCGGTAGATACGCAGTATTTT. The gene calls are TRBV20-1 and TRBJ2-3; unclear D gene. CDR3 length: 13 amino acids. CDR1 is DFQATT and CDR2 is SNEGSKA in the germline V gene (reference sequence). V lost 6 bases and J lost 5, with 15 bases in between.

This clonotype was observed a handful of times. The chain combines TRBV12-3 or TRBV12-4 with TRBJ2-7, with a weak D call TRBD1 (6 bases). The CDR3 has 15 amino acids. Trimming shortened V by 3 bases and J by 2 bases, and 14 bases separated the two germline ends. The CDR3 region is CASSFGRTETYEQYF. CDR3 nucleotide sequence: TGTGCCAGCAGTTTCGGCCGGACAGAGACCTACGAGCAGTACTTC.

V is TRBV5-6 and J is TRBJ2-5; tentative D call: TRBD1 (5 bases). Germline CDR1 SGHDT, CDR2 YYEEEE. V lost 4 bases to trimming and J lost 0 bases, with 10 bases between them. There are 14 residues in the CDR3. The CDR3 DNA is TGTGCCAGCAGCGTCACAGGAGACCAAGAGACCCAGTACTTC. It encodes CASSVTGDQETQYF.

The chain is built from TRBV6-1 and TRBJ2-3, with D possibly matching TRBD1 (5 bases). The V and J ends lost 5 bases and 4 bases respectively, with 13 bases between them. The CDR3 totals 14 residues. The germline gives CDR1 MNHNS, CDR2 SASEGT. CDR3 bases: TGTGCCAGCAGTCTAATGCAGGGTTCAGATACGCAGTATTTT. As protein: CASSLMQGSDTQYF.

CDR3 protein: CASMGGTGELFF. CDR3 in DNA: TGCGCCAGCATGGGGGGCACCGGGGAGCTGTTTTTT. The genes are TRBV10-2 and TRBJ2-2, with D perhaps matching TRBD2 (6 bases). The V gene's germline CDR1 is WSHSY and CDR2 SAAADI. V was trimmed by 7 bases and J by 4 bases, leaving 7 bases between them. The CDR3 has 12 amino acids.

The chain employs TRBV7-7 and TRBJ1-1; unclear D gene. Between the trimmed V and J ends, which lost 4 bases and 13 bases, there was a span of 22 bases. The CDR3 length is 14 residues. Germline V CDR1 and CDR2: SSHAT, FNYEAQ (reference sequence). The CDR3 reads CASSYETFFTHGFF. The CDR3 coding sequence is TGTGCCAGCAGCTACGAGACATTTTTTACCCATGGTTTCTTT.

This clonotype has a handful of counts. V gene TRBV12-3 or TRBV12-4 combines with J gene TRBJ2-5; D is undetermined. The CDR3 has 13 residues. Trimming removed 3 bases from V and 4 bases from J, with 9 bases in between. Here the CDR3 DNA reads TGTGCCAGCAGTTTCGCTCTGCGAGAGACCCAGTACTTC. Translated, it gives CASSFALRETQYF.

This clonotype has at least ten counts. The J gene is TRBJ2-6, the V gene TRBV21-1; no check of the table's D call, TRBD1, against the DNA was made. TRBV21-1 is a pseudogene locus. This CDR3 has 19 residues. The CDR3 protein is CASSKEGTDSYSGANVLTF. The CDR3 region has the DNA TGTGCCAGCAGCAAAGAGGGGACAGACAGTTACTCTGGGGCCAACGTCCTGACTTTC.